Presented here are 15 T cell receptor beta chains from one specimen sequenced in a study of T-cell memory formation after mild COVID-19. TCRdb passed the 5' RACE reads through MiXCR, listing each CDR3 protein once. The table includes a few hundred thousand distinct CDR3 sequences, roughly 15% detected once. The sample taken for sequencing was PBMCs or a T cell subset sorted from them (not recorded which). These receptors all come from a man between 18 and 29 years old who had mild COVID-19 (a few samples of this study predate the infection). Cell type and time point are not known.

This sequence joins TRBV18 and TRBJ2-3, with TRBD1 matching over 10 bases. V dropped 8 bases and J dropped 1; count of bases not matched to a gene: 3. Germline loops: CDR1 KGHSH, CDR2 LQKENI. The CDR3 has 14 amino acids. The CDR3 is CASAGTGGTDTQYF. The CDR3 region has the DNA TGTGCCAGCGCCGGGACAGGGGGCACAGATACGCAGTATTTT.

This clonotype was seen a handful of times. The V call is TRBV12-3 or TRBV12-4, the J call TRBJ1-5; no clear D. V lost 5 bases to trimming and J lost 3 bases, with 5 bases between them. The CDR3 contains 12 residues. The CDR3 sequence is CASSPYNQPQHF. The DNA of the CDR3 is TGTGCCAGCAGTCCCTACAATCAGCCCCAGCATTTT.

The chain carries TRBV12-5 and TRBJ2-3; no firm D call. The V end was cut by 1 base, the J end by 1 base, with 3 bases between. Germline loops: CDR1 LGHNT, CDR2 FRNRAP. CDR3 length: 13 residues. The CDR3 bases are TGTGCTAGTGGTTTGGGAGGCACAGATACGCAGTATTTT. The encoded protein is CASGLGGTDTQYF.

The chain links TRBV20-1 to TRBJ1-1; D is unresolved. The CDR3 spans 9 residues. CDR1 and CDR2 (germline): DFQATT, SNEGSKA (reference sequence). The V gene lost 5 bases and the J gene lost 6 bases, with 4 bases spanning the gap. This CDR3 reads CSARAEAFF. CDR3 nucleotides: TGCAGTGCTCGGGCTGAAGCTTTCTTT.

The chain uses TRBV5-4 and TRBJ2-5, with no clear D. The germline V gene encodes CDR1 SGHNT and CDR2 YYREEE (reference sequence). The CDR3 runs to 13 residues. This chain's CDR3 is CAGGYPRQETQYF. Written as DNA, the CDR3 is TGTGCGGGTGGGTATCCACGGCAAGAGACCCAGTACTTC.

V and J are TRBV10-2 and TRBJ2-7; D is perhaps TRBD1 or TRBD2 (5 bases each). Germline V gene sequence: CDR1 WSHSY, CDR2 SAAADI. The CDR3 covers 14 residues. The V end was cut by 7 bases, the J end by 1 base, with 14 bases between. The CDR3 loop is CASNPGPGSYEQYV. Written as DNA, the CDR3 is TGCGCCAGCAATCCGGGACCCGGATCCTACGAGCAGTACGTC.

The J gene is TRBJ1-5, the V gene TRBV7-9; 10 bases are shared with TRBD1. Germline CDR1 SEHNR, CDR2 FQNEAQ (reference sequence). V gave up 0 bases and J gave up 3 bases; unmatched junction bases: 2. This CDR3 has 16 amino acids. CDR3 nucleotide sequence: TGTGCCAGCAGCTTAGCCAGACAGGGGGCCAATCAGCCCCAGCATTTT. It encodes CASSLARQGANQPQHF.

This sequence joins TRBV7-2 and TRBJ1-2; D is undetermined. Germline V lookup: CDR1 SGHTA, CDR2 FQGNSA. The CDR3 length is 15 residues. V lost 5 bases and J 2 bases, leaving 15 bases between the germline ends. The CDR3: CASSPTVERNYGYTF. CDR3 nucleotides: TGTGCCAGCAGCCCTACGGTAGAAAGGAACTATGGCTACACCTTC.

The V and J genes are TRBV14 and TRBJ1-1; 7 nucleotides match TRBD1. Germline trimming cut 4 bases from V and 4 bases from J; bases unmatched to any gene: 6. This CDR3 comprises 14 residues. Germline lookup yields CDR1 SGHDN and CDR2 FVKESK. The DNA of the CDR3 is TGTGCCAGCAGCCCTATCACAGGGGTCACTGAAGCTTTCTTT. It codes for CASSPITGVTEAFF.

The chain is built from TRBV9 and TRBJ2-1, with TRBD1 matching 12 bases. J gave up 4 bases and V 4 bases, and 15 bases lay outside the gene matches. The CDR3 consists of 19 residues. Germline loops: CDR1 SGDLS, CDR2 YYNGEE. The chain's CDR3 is CASSSNPGQGAGDYNEQFF. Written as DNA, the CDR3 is TGTGCCAGCAGCTCAAATCCGGGACAGGGGGCAGGAGATTACAATGAGCAGTTCTTC.

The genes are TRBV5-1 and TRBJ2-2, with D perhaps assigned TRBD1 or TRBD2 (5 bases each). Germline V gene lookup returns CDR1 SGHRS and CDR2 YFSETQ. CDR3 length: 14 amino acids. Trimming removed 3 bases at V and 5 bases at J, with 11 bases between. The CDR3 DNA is TGCGCCAGCAGCTCCGGGACCTCTACCGGGGAGCTGTTTTTT. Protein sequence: CASSSGTSTGELFF.

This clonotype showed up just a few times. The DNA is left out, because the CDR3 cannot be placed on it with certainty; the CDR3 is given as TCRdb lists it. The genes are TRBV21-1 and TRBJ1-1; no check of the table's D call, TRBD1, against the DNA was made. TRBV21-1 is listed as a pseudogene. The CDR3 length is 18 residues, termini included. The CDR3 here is CASSKGPGVGRGNTEAFF.

The CDR3 protein is CASSLSTANYGYTF. The CDR3 region has the DNA TGTGCCAGCAGTTTATCGACTGCTAACTATGGCTACACCTTC. V gene TRBV28 combines with J gene TRBJ1-2; D uncertain. The CDR3 totals 14 residues. The V and J ends lost 1 base and 0 bases respectively, with 6 bases between them. CDR1 and CDR2 from the germline V gene are MDHEN and SYDVKM.

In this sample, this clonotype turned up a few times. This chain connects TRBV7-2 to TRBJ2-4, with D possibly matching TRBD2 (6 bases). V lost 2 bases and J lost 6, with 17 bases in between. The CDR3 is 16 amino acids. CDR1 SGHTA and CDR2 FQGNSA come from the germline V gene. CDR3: CASSLIERHGGNIQYF. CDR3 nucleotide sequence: TGTGCCAGCAGCTTAATTGAGCGTCACGGGGGAAACATTCAGTACTTC.

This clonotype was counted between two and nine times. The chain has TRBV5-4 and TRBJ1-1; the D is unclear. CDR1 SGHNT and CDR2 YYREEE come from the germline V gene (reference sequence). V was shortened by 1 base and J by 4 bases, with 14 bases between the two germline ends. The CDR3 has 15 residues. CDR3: CASSLRAAEITEAFF. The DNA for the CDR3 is TGTGCCAGCAGCTTGAGGGCCGCGGAAATCACTGAAGCTTTCTTT.